Included here is one T cell receptor (beta chain) sequence, with context. No antigen is known for it. One junction end disagrees with the germline gene, perhaps due to a read error. Negative isolation yielded CD4+ and CD8+ T cells, and FACS enriched TEMRA cells. This entry belongs to a study of CD8 T cells in Susac syndrome. Overall study results and limits: The Susac syndrome CD4+ T cell repertoires displayed no clonal expansion.

In germline, CDR1 is SSHAT, CDR2 FNYEAQ (reference sequence). The CDR3 covers 13 residues. Random hexamers served to reverse transcribe roughly 0.5 to 1 ug RNA. Across 54 Vbeta and 13 Jbeta, TCR beta CDR3 was amplified with immunoSEQ multiplex PCR. Using its own MiXCR run on the immunoSEQ multiplex PCR reads, TCRdb lists one record per CDR3 protein. Of under 200,000 distinct CDR3 sequences in the sample, roughly 92% were seen once. V is TRBV7-7 and J is TRBJ2-2; unclear D gene. The TCR sequence derives from a human donor with Susac syndrome. Sequencing was carried out using CD4+ T cells from PBMCs. CDR3 loop: CASSHLSTGELFF. The CDR3 region has the DNA TGTGCTAGCAGCCACCTATCCACCGGGGAGCTGTTTTTT.